This is a list of T cell receptor beta chains from one sample in a study of cytomegalovirus exposure and HLA in healthy donors. The protocol was immunoSEQ multiplex PCR, while the TCRdb copy is restricted to in-frame clones and leaves out a portion. The sample yields roughly 310,000 clones, roughly 90% seen once. The sample was PBMCs. The receptors stem from a man aged 25-40 years in good health and CMV-seronegative. Each CDR3 is given without its conserved first and last residue. Clone size is given for some rows only: seen once, a few or many times, or a class if the clone is expanded.

TRBJ2-5 | once | TRBV29-1 | SVETGGEETQY
TRBJ2-3 | few | TRBV5-5 | ASRQLAGLAGIDDTQY
TRBJ2-3 | once | TRBV27 | ASSFRGADTQY
TRBJ1-5 | - | TRBV15 | ATSRDFATRGPQH
TRBJ2-7 | many | TRBV2 | ASSVELAGGREQY
TRBJ1-5 | - | TRBV9 | ASSVTGKNQPQH
TRBJ2-1 | once | TRBV10-3 | AISVIAGGPTEQF
TRBJ1-2 | - | TRBV7-2 | ASSLDRGTSGYT
TRBJ2-3 | - | TRBV5-4 | ASSSARARTSTDTQY
TRBJ1-5 | - | TRBV5-6 | ASSPGQNQPQH
TRBJ1-1 | - | TRBV4-1 | ASSRRALRTEAF
TRBJ1-6 | - | TRBV19 | ASSIVGGSDNSPLH
TRBJ2-3 | - | TRBV7-2 | ASSSQHPDTQY
TRBJ2-7 | once | TRBV10-3 | AISESGGTYEQY
TRBJ2-1 | - | TRBV2 | ASSPRRGVSYNEQF
TRBJ2-2 | - | TRBV12-5 | ASGSGTSSGELF
TRBJ1-2 | - | TRBV18 | ASSPMAGLENYGYT
TRBJ2-7 | - | TRBV6-1 | ASSEQLAGFYEQY
TRBJ2-7 | - | TRBV10-1 | ASSEPGTGSYEQY
TRBJ2-7 | - | TRBV4-1 | ASSQDRGGGILEQY
TRBJ2-1 | - | TRBV5-6 | ASSLGGPNEQF
TRBJ2-1 | - | TRBV9 | ASSVGSGYSYNEQF
TRBJ1-5 | few | TRBV19 | ASSATGTTLGQPQH
TRBJ2-7 | - | TRBV15 | ATSRGRQDGYEQY
TRBJ1-5 | once | TRBV6-6 | ASSYEQTKIQPQH
TRBJ1-2 | - | TRBV6-6 | ASSYSGGGQYGYT
TRBJ1-1 | once | TRBV15 | ATSNLRDRANTEAF
TRBJ1-1 | few | TRBV9 | ASRRGREMNTEAF
TRBJ1-1 | - | TRBV6-5 | ASIRGTEAF
TRBJ1-4 | - | TRBV15 | ATSKDLGGDNEKLF
TRBJ1-1 | - | TRBV5-1 | ASSLELQAANTEAF
TRBJ2-7 | - | TRBV29-1 | SVYSGTGGIHEQY
TRBJ2-1 | - | TRBV2 | ASPKGSEQF
TRBJ1-2 | - | TRBV5-4 | ASSSTRGAGYT
TRBJ2-2 | once | TRBV4-1 | ASSQGLAGTGELF
TRBJ2-3 | - | TRBV5-1 | ASSLGLAGVPHTQY
TRBJ1-1 | - | TRBV19 | ASSIGSARSAF
TRBJ1-2 | - | TRBV6-1 | ASSENFVGQGHDYT
TRBJ2-1 | - | TRBV6-5 | ASSRLAESYNEQF
TRBJ2-7 | - | TRBV14 | ASSPRQGPYEQY
TRBJ2-7 | - | TRBV15 | ATSRDGGANSYEQY
TRBJ2-5 | - | TRBV5-6 | ASSLIDRGSQETQY
TRBJ2-7 | - | TRBV4-3 | ASSPRDRGADEQY
TRBJ2-2 | many | TRBV7-9 | ASSLFGSGGAAAGELF
TRBJ1-2 | - | TRBV2 | ASSPGQDYGYT